A single sample is the source of the 10 T cell receptor beta chains below, sequenced in a study of CD8+CD57+ T cells in acquired aplastic anemia. TCR beta VDJ and CDR3 were profiled, and genomic DNA was the template. One entry per CDR3 protein results from TCRdb running MiXCR on the reads. In the table there are hundreds of thousands of distinct CDR3 sequences, 60% to 80% of which are singletons. The sample comprised sorted CD4+, CD8+, or CD8+CD57+ T cells (not recorded which) from PBMCs. The origin of the receptors is a human donor in good health, serving as a control.

This rearrangement joins TRBV5-4 to TRBJ1-2; no clear D. The CDR3 loop spans 13 amino acids. V lost 0 bases to trimming and J lost 8 bases, with 11 bases between them. Germline values: CDR1 SGHNT, CDR2 YYREEE (reference sequence). CDR3 DNA sequence: TGTGCCAGCAGCTTGGCCGGGAGTTGGGGCTACACCTTC. It translates to CASSLAGSWGYTF.

The rearrangement links TRBV7-2 to TRBJ2-3; 8 positions agree with TRBD1. V was clipped by 3 bases and J by 11 bases; unmatched bases: 10. The length of the CDR3 is 14 residues. Germline lookup yields CDR1 SGHTA and CDR2 FQGNSA. CDR3 in amino acids: CASSLDRAYNEQYF. The DNA of the CDR3 is TGTGCCAGCAGCTTGGACAGGGCCTACAATGAGCAGTATTTT.

This clonotype has at least ten counts. The chain employs TRBV4-3 and TRBJ1-5, with D perhaps TRBD1 (5 bases). The CDR3 extends over 15 amino acids. Germline CDR1 is LGHNA and CDR2 is YSLEER. V was clipped by 0 bases and J by 4 bases, with 10 bases between them. The CDR3 region is CASSQDIQVNQPQHF. The DNA for the CDR3 is TGCGCCAGCAGCCAAGATATACAGGTTAATCAGCCCCAGCATTTT.

V is TRBV24-1 and J is TRBJ2-3; the match to TRBD2 covers 9 bases. V dropped 2 bases and J dropped 14; count of bases not matched to a gene: 1. The CDR3 runs 11 residues. CDR1 KGHDR and CDR2 SFDVKD come from the germline V gene. This CDR3 reads CATSDYSGRYF. In DNA, the CDR3 is TGTGCCACCAGTGATTATAGCGGGAGGTATTTT.

This clonotype has just a few counts. CDR3 loop: CSVEDQRGHTF. CDR3 sequence (DNA): TGCAGCGTTGAAGATCAGAGGGGGCACACCTTC. V is TRBV29-1 and J is TRBJ1-2; TRBD1 matches at 7 bases. The CDR3 loop spans 11 amino acids. Germline CDR1 reads SQVTM; CDR2 reads ANQGSEA. Unmatched junction bases numbered 4, after V lost 0 bases and J lost 12 bases.

This chain uses TRBV5-1 with TRBJ2-2, with D possibly matching TRBD1 (5 bases). The V end lost 0 bases, the J end lost 9 bases, and 12 bases lay between the germline ends. The germline gives CDR1 SGHRS, CDR2 YFSETQ. The length of the CDR3 is 14 residues. CDR3 DNA: TGCGCCAGCAGCTTGGAAACAGGCCTATGGGAGCTGTTTTTT. It encodes CASSLETGLWELFF.

This chain uses TRBV10-3 with TRBJ2-7; D tentatively fits TRBD1 or TRBD2 (6 bases each). Deletions cut 4 bases from V and 0 bases from J, with 13 bases between. The germline CDR1 and CDR2 sequences are ENHRY and SYGVKD. This CDR3 spans 15 amino acids. CDR3: CAISARGASSYEQYF. CDR3 DNA sequence: TGTGCCATCAGTGCGAGGGGGGCCAGCTCCTACGAGCAGTACTTC.

V is TRBV5-1 and J is TRBJ2-7; weak D call: TRBD2 (6 bases). The V gene lost 4 bases and the J gene lost 6 bases, with 17 bases spanning the gap. The CDR3 extends over 14 amino acids. CDR1 and CDR2 (germline): SGHRS, YFSETQ. Here the CDR3 reads CASSMEGQGTEQYF. Here the CDR3 DNA reads TGCGCCAGCAGCATGGAGGGGCAGGGCACCGAGCAGTACTTC.

The chain joins TRBV29-1 to TRBJ2-2; tentative D call: TRBD2 (6 bases). Trimming cost V 7 bases and J 1 base, with 7 bases left between them. The CDR3 has 12 residues. Germline V CDR1 and CDR2: SQVTM, ANQGSEA. For the CDR3, the DNA is TGCAGCGGGGGGGAGAACACCGGGGAGCTGTTTTTT. It specifies CSGGENTGELFF.

In this sample, this clonotype turned up many times. The chain employs TRBV6-4 and TRBJ2-2; 10 positions agree with TRBD2. Trimming cost V 8 bases and J 0 bases; bases outside gene matches: 9. This CDR3 is 17 amino acids long. Per the germline V gene, CDR1 is MRHNA and CDR2 is SNTAGT. The CDR3 bases are TGTGCCAGCTTCGTAGCGGGGGGACGGACGAACACCGGGGAGCTGTTTTTT. Protein sequence: CASFVAGGRTNTGELFF.